What follows are 21 T cell receptor beta chains derived from one specimen sequenced in a study of T cells in localized non-small cell lung cancer. This table comes from immunoSEQ multiplex PCR, and its TCRdb copy is limited to in-frame clones, with some not included. The sample lists about 2,300 clones; 36% were seen once. The sample in question was lymph node tissue, obtained before any cancer treatment. Receptors were obtained from a male donor aged 60 or over with stage II squamous cell lung carcinoma.

This clone came up a few times. The V and J genes are TRBV18 and TRBJ1-1, with no clear D. CDR3 size: 17 residues. Germline values: CDR1 KGHSH, CDR2 LQKENI. V shed 2 bases and J shed 0 bases, with 16 bases lying between them. The CDR3 region is CASSPGREALVNTEAFF. The CDR3 bases are TGTGCCAGCTCACCAGGGAGGGAGGCGTTGGTGAACACTGAAGCTTTCTTT.

A few counts support this clone. The J gene is TRBJ1-5, the V gene TRBV19; a weak D match, TRBD1 (6 bases). Trimming shortened V by 6 bases and J by 5 bases, and 17 bases separated the two germline ends. Germline lookup yields CDR1 LNHDA and CDR2 SQIVND (reference sequence). This CDR3 contains 15 residues. Here the CDR3 reads CASRLGQRVDQPQHF. In DNA form, the CDR3 reads TGTGCCAGTAGGCTAGGACAGAGGGTAGATCAGCCCCAGCATTTT.

This rearrangement joins TRBV19 to TRBJ1-1; no definite D call. Germline CDR1 LNHDA, CDR2 SQIVND (reference sequence). The V end was cut by 6 bases, the J end by 7 bases, with 12 bases between. The CDR3 is 12 amino acids. The CDR3 loop reads CASSINAVEAFF. The CDR3 DNA reads TGTGCCAGTAGCATTAACGCCGTTGAAGCTTTCTTT.

V is TRBV29-1 and J is TRBJ2-3; TRBD2 matches 11 bases. The V and J ends lost 3 bases and 0 bases, in that order; junction bases with no gene match: 5. From germline, CDR1 is SQVTM and CDR2 ANQGSEA. The CDR3 runs to 16 residues. The CDR3: CSVEASGGYSTDTQYF. CDR3 DNA: TGCAGCGTTGAGGCTAGCGGGGGGTATAGCACAGATACGCAGTATTTT.

This clone was observed a handful of times. The rearrangement links TRBV6-8 to TRBJ2-7; 7 bases fit TRBD2. In germline, CDR1 is MNHGY, CDR2 SAAAGT. The V and J ends lost 9 bases and 6 bases, in that order; junction bases with no gene match: 8. The CDR3 loop spans 12 amino acids. CDR3 loop: CASHGTTSEQYF. CDR3 in DNA: TGTGCCAGTCACGGGACTACAAGCGAGCAGTACTTC.

The CDR3: CASSARQPTEEQYF. The DNA for the CDR3 is TGTGCCAGCAGCGCCAGACAGCCCACCGAGGAGCAGTACTTC. This chain uses TRBV11-3 with TRBJ2-7, with D possibly matching TRBD1 (5 bases). From germline, CDR1 is SGHNT and CDR2 YENEEA. V lost 5 bases, J lost 7 bases, and 18 bases lay in between. The CDR3 is 14 amino acids.

In its sample, this clone was seen once. The V gene is TRBV19, the J gene TRBJ1-5; 7 positions match TRBD1. The J segment lost 4 bases and the V segment lost 3 bases, leaving 6 bases of the junction unmatched. The CDR3 covers 15 residues. Germline lookup yields CDR1 LNHDA and CDR2 SQIVND (reference sequence). The DNA for the CDR3 is TGTGCCAGTAGTATGGAGACAGGGTGGAATCAGCCCCAGCATTTT. The encoded protein is CASSMETGWNQPQHF.

This rearrangement joins TRBV25-1 to TRBJ2-5, with D perhaps being TRBD1 or TRBD2 (6 bases each). Germline CDR1 and CDR2: MGHDK and SYGVNS. Trimming took off 3 bases at V and 4 bases at J, with 15 bases between the two ends. The CDR3 consists of 15 residues. The CDR3 loop reads CASSDPRGVSETQYF. The DNA for the CDR3 is TGTGCCAGCAGTGATCCTAGGGGGGTTTCAGAGACCCAGTACTTC.

This clone was counted a few times. The rearrangement links TRBV6-8 to TRBJ1-3, with no clear D. The CDR3 is made up of 15 amino acids. Germline V CDR1 and CDR2: MNHGY, SAAAGT. V was trimmed by 0 bases and J by 2 bases, leaving 8 bases between them. In DNA, the CDR3 is TGTGCCAGCAGTTACTCGTCCTCCCCTGGAAACACCATATATTTT. Translated: CASSYSSSPGNTIYF.

The chain recombines TRBV15 with TRBJ2-3; D possibly uses TRBD1 or TRBD2 (5 bases each). Trimming pared 0 bases from V and 5 bases from J, leaving 12 bases between. In germline, CDR1 is LNHNV, CDR2 YYDKDF (reference sequence). The CDR3 has 15 residues. The CDR3 sequence: CATSREGEPRDTQYF. The CDR3, as DNA: TGTGCCACCAGCAGAGAGGGGGAACCTAGAGATACGCAGTATTTT.

This clone showed up just a few times. This chain's CDR3 is CAIGERGAGEAFF. For the CDR3, the DNA is TGTGCCATCGGCGAGCGGGGGGCGGGTGAAGCTTTCTTT. The chain couples TRBV6-8 to TRBJ1-1; maybe TRBD1 (6 bases). The V and J ends lost 10 bases and 7 bases respectively, with 19 bases between them. CDR1 and CDR2 from the germline V gene are MNHGY and SAAAGT. The CDR3 spans 13 residues.

The chain couples TRBV6-8 to TRBJ1-1, with 7 nucleotides matching TRBD1. In germline, CDR1 is MNHGY, CDR2 SAAAGT. This CDR3 contains 15 residues. V dropped 1 base and J dropped 9; count of bases not matched to a gene: 11. CDR3 DNA sequence: TGTGCCAGCAGTTACTTCCCAGGGATAGGGGGCAAAGCTTTCTTT. Protein product: CASSYFPGIGGKAFF.

The chain carries TRBV5-1 and TRBJ2-7; D remains unclear. The V gene lost 4 bases and the J gene lost 3 bases, with 17 bases spanning the gap. CDR3 length: 15 amino acids. From germline, CDR1 is SGHRS and CDR2 YFSETQ. In nucleotides, the CDR3 is TGCGCCAGCAGCATCGGACGGATCCAAGTCTACGAGCAGTACTTC. It codes for CASSIGRIQVYEQYF.

The sample holds a few counts of this clone. V and J are TRBV11-3 and TRBJ1-1, with 7 bases matching TRBD1. CDR3 size: 15 residues. Germline CDR1 and CDR2: SGHNT and YENEEA. The V gene end was trimmed by 5 bases and the J gene end by 3 bases; junction bases not matched to a gene: 9. As DNA, the CDR3 is TGTGCCAGCAGCCCCTCTACAGGGGTGCACACTGAAGCTTTCTTT. Its translation is CASSPSTGVHTEAFF.

This clone has a handful of counts. The junction shows a germline mismatch at one end, possibly a read error. The chain joins TRBV6-8 to TRBJ2-5, with TRBD2 matching over 10 bases. This CDR3 is 15 amino acids long. Germline values: CDR1 MNHGY, CDR2 SAAAGT. As DNA, the CDR3 is TGTGCCATCAGTGCGGCAATAGCGGGGGGCGAGACCCAGTACTTC. Protein: CAISAAIAGGETQYF.

The chain recombines TRBV15 with TRBJ2-2, with 8 bases aligning to TRBD2. The trim removed 8 bases at V and 13 bases at J, leaving 18 bases unmatched. The CDR3 runs 15 residues. Germline V gene data show CDR1 as LNHNV and CDR2 as YYDKDF (reference sequence). CDR3 DNA: TGTGCCACCGGGACGGGAGGGCCGAACTTCGATCGGCTGTTTTTT. Its protein is CATGTGGPNFDRLFF. Using reference TRBV15 and TRBJ2-2 for the parts outside the CDR3, the full variable domain is DAMVIQNPRYQVTQFGKPVTLSCSQTLNHNVMYWYQQKSSQAPKLLFHYYDKDFNNEADTPDNFQSRRPNTSFCFLDIRSPGLGDTAMYLCATGTGGPNFDRLFFGEGSRLTVL.

This chain links TRBV18 with TRBJ1-5; 8 positions agree with TRBD1. V shed 3 bases, J shed 5 bases, and the junction held 6 bases outside the gene matches. CDR3 length equals 15 residues. Germline V gene sequence: CDR1 KGHSH, CDR2 LQKENI. CDR3: CASSPTGGWDQPQHF. The CDR3 DNA sequence: TGTGCCAGCTCACCCACAGGGGGTTGGGATCAGCCCCAGCATTTT.

The chain couples TRBV11-3 to TRBJ2-7; D is undetermined. The CDR3 has 15 amino acids. With 3 bases removed from V and 0 bases from J, the gap between germline ends came to 12 bases. Germline V CDR1 and CDR2: SGHNT, YENEEA. The CDR3 region has the DNA TGTGCCAGCAGCTTGGCAAGCCGTAGCTCCTACGAGCAGTACTTC. Protein: CASSLASRSSYEQYF. The full variable domain, with the rest looked up from reference TRBV11-3 and TRBJ2-7, is EAGVVQSPRYKIIEKKQPVAFWCNPISGHNTLYWYLQNLGQGPELLIRYENEEAVDDSQLPKDRFSAERLKGVDSTLKIQPAELGDSAVYLCASSLASRSSYEQYFGPGTRLTVT.

The chain is built from TRBV11-3 and TRBJ2-2, with D tentatively TRBD2 (5 bases). This CDR3 comprises 17 residues. The V gene's germline CDR1 is SGHNT and CDR2 YENEEA. Trimming left V 5 bases short and J 5 bases short, with 21 bases between. CDR3 region: CASSPRGLALGTGELFF. The CDR3 DNA follows: TGTGCCAGCAGCCCACGCGGATTAGCGCTTGGGACCGGGGAGCTGTTTTTT.

This clone was observed a handful of times. The chain links TRBV11-3 to TRBJ2-1; 7 bases line up with TRBD1. The germline CDR1 and CDR2 sequences are SGHNT and YENEEA. This CDR3 has 14 residues. V gave up 5 bases and J gave up 9 bases; unmatched junction bases: 10. The CDR3 is CASSVLTGNGEQFF. In DNA form, the CDR3 reads TGTGCCAGCAGCGTATTGACAGGGAACGGTGAGCAGTTCTTC.

There are a few counts of this clone. The V gene is TRBV7-5, the J gene TRBJ2-7. TRBV7-5 is tagged as a pseudogene. This CDR3 is built from 17 residues. The CDR3 DNA sequence: TGTGCCAGCAGCTCGTTTGTGGTCCCCCTCCGCTCCTACGAGCAGTACTTC. Its protein is CASSSFVVPLRSYEQYF.